This TCR beta chain was observed in a study of T cell responses to AZD1222 COVID-19 vaccine listed by TCRdb under 2021. Describing the broader study: Because spike-specific TCR depth and breadth did not differ between the two schedules, AZD1222 recipients who got a second dose at roughly 4 weeks were pooled with those who got a second dose at roughly 12 weeks. TCR sequencing covered approximately 230 trial participants: 200 to 220 given two doses of AZD1222 and 26 given two doses of MenACWY control vaccine. Enrollment into the trials was organized by age into subgroups of 18-55, 56-69 and 70-plus years, and those subgroups contained around 150, 28 and 57 TCR-sequenced participants, respectively.

The CDR3 regions of human TCRbeta chains were subjected to immunosequencing. As for the authors' bioinformatics: TCRs in the repertoires were compared against a reference library of SARS-CoV-2-specific TCRs that had been generated with the MIRA antigen-specificity platform. Breadth meant the fraction of unique TCRs that were SARS-CoV-2-associated, whereas depth meant the fraction of total T cells that were SARS-CoV-2-associated. Using the MIRA data, each spike-specific TCR was assigned both to the spike region to which the TCR was reactive and to a CD4 or CD8 class. Log10-transformed breadth and depth values were compared by one-way ANOVA with Sidak's multiple comparisons tests. TCRdb stores this immuneACCESS table with in-frame sequences only. Part of the clones is absent; in the studies checked, under half of the shortfall reflects unresolved V genes, and no reason is known for the rest. The V and J calls and clone size are taken from that table; D and trimming were inferred from the DNA. This sample lists fewer than 150,000 clones; about nine tenths were detected once. The ten largest clones capture about 7.4% of the sample.

As for this clone: Which antigen it targets is not known. Base-call qualities are not available, and no considerably larger clone is one nucleotide away.

The CDR3 spans 14 residues, from the cysteine through the phenylalanine. CDR3 DNA is the only sequence kept; it has 42 bases, read in frame from the first base. The germline V gene (reference sequence) sets CDR1 to SGHNT and CDR2 to YYREEE. Relative to germline, V is 5 bases shorter and J is 0 bases shorter, with 12 bases between their ends. Points the paper makes about the study in general: Participants were mostly white British and included more females than males, and it was suggested by the authors that clonal diversity may have been underestimated. A significant rise in spike-specific TCR breadth and depth was observed after two AZD1222 doses relative to day 0 and relative to MenACWY recipients. The 56-69-year group was small, and its depth increase did not reach significance, likely because of low power. Because no day 14 peak-response samples were available, the repertoires could be characterized only after the peak T cell response. Conclusions about previously exposed vaccinees are limited because only five to seven AZD1222 recipients were SARS-CoV-2 seropositive at baseline. The whole spike protein was spanned by vaccine-associated CD4 TCRs, and dominant responses were seen in regions 160-218 and 743-854. Nearly half of unique spike-specific TCRs reportedly recognized epitopes outside regions mutated in the B.1.351 and B.1.1.7 variants.

The time point label here, explained by the study, means: baseline before first vaccination. Vaccinee samples came from UK trials COV001 and COV002, including a single-blind randomized controlled phase 2/3 trial of AZD1222 (ChAdOx1 nCoV-19) in healthy adults. For TCRbeta chain sequencing, PBMC samples from trial participants were taken at day 0 and at day 28 after the second dose. This receptor was identified in an adult in good health. The input for sequencing was peripheral blood, taken on day 0 of AZD1222 vaccination. In this chain, TRBV5-4 is recombined with TRBJ2-7; the D gene remains uncertain. The bases are TGTGCCAGCAGTGGAACCCCCCTCTCCTACGAGCAGTACTTC. Translation gives CASSGTPLSYEQYF.